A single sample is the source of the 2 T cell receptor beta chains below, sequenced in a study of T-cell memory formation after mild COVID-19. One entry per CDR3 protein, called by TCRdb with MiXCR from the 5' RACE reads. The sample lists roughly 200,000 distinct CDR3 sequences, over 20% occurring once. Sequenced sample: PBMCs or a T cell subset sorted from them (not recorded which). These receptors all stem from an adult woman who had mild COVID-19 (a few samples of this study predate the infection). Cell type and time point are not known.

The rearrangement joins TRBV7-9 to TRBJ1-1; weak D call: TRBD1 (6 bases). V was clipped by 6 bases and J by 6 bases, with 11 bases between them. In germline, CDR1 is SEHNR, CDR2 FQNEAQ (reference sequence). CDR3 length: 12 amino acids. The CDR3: CASSSRQAEAFF. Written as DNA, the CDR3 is TGTGCCAGCAGTTCCCGACAGGCTGAAGCTTTCTTT.

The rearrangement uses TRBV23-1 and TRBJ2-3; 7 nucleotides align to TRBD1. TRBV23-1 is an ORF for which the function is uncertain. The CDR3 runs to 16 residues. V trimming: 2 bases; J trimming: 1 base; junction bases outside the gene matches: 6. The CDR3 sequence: CASSQQGQDCTDTQYF. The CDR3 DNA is TGCGCCAGCAGTCAACAAGGACAGGACTGCACAGATACGCAGTATTTT.